A single sample is the source of the 8 T cell receptor beta chains below, sequenced in a study of blood T cell repertoires in COVID-19. Repertoires were generated with immunoSEQ multiplex PCR, while TCRdb's copy carries only in-frame clones and drops some. The table lists roughly 500,000 clones, 88% of them singletons. Material: PBMCs or T cells enriched from blood (not recorded which). The source is a woman in her 40s who had recovered from COVID-19.

This sequence joins TRBV7-2 and TRBJ2-7; possibly TRBD1 for D (5 bases). The CDR3 has 14 amino acids. Trimming pared 0 bases from V and 2 bases from J, leaving 8 bases between. Germline-derived CDR1 and CDR2 are SGHTA and FQGNSA. This CDR3 reads CASSLARTTYEQYF. The CDR3 nucleotides read TGTGCCAGCAGCTTAGCTAGGACAACCTACGAGCAGTACTTC. Full variable domain (missing parts from reference TRBV7-2 and TRBJ2-7): GAGVSQSPSNKVTEKGKDVELRCDPISGHTALYWYRQSLGQGLEFLIYFQGNSAPDKSGLPSDRFSAERTGGSVSTLTIQRTQQEDSAVYLCASSLARTTYEQYFGPGTRLTVT.

The V call is TRBV19, the J call TRBJ1-6, with unresolved D. Trimming stripped 1 base from V and 9 bases from J, with 7 bases between. This CDR3 region has 13 residues. The germline V gene encodes CDR1 LNHDA and CDR2 SQIVND (reference sequence). CDR3 nucleotide sequence: TGTGCCAGTAGTATAGGGGAGCGTTCACCCCTCCACTTT. Residues: CASSIGERSPLHF.

This chain uses TRBV11-2 with TRBJ1-1, with 9 bases that match TRBD1. J gave up 3 bases and V 3 bases, and 2 bases lay outside the gene matches. This CDR3 has 14 amino acids. Germline V gene sequence: CDR1 SGHAT, CDR2 FQNNGV. The CDR3 protein is CASSFRDRDTEAFF. The CDR3 DNA sequence: TGTGCCAGCAGCTTTAGGGACAGGGACACTGAAGCTTTCTTT.

This CDR3 reads CAISEGGTSGSHEQFF. The DNA of the CDR3 is TGTGCCATCAGTGAGGGGGGTACTAGCGGGAGCCATGAGCAGTTCTTC. The V and J genes are TRBV10-3 and TRBJ2-1, with 11 bases aligning to TRBD2. Germline V lookup: CDR1 ENHRY, CDR2 SYGVKD. Losses at the gene ends were 2 bases for V and 8 bases for J; bases not matched to a gene: 8. The length of the CDR3 is 16 residues.

This clone was seen a single time. The J gene is TRBJ2-5, the V gene TRBV25-1, with 12 bases fitting TRBD2. The trim removed 5 bases at V and 5 bases at J, leaving 9 bases unmatched. The germline V gene encodes CDR1 MGHDK and CDR2 SYGVNS. CDR3 length: 16 residues. The CDR3 coding sequence is TGTGCCAGCAGTCAGGCTAGCGGGAGGGCGAGGGAGACCCAGTACTTC. Protein: CASSQASGRARETQYF.

The chain uses TRBV21-1 and TRBJ1-2; the table's TRBD1 call for D was not verified on the DNA. TRBV21-1 is a known pseudogene. The CDR3 is 9 amino acids. This CDR3 reads CAAKQGDTF. CDR3 DNA sequence: TGTGCCGCCAAACAGGGTGACACCTTC.

This clone appeared a few times. This chain links TRBV27 with TRBJ2-2; 14 nucleotides match TRBD2. The CDR3 extends over 14 amino acids. Germline lookup yields CDR1 MNHEY and CDR2 SMNVEV (reference sequence). The V and J ends lost 8 bases and 9 bases, in that order; junction bases with no gene match: 5. The CDR3 region is CASRTSGRFRELFF. In nucleotides, the CDR3 is TGTGCCAGCCGGACTAGCGGGAGGTTCCGGGAGCTGTTTTTT.

J is TRBJ1-2 and V is TRBV24-1; TRBD1 agrees at 7 bases. With 4 bases clipped from V and 7 bases from J, the junction kept 11 bases outside the gene matches. Looked up from germline, CDR1 is KGHDR and CDR2 is SFDVKD. This CDR3 has 15 residues. CDR3 DNA: TGTGCCACCAGTGAACCGGGGACAGCGGAGGGTGGCTACACCTTC. It translates to CATSEPGTAEGGYTF.